The rows below give T cell receptor beta chains drawn from one sample of a study of spatial heterogeneity in lung cancer. TCRdb ran MiXCR on the 5' RACE reads and lists one entry per CDR3 protein. The sample holds about 12,000 distinct CDR3 sequences, approximately 14% seen once. The sample consisted of PBMCs, taken at surgery. The receptors were gathered from a female donor with early-stage non-small cell lung cancer. Each CDR3 is given with its conserved first and last residue. Fields, in order: V gene, D gene, clone size, J gene, CDR3 DNA, CDR3 protein. A D gene is named only where the DNA matches it firmly. Some rows have no size entry. The others give once, few or many, or a class for an expanded clone.

TRBV4-1	-	medium-sized	TRBJ1-2	TGCGCCAGCAGCCAAGATCTGGCTCTTGGGGGTTATGGCTACACCTTC	CASSQDLALGGYGYTF
TRBV6-6	TRBD2	many	TRBJ2-3	TGTGCCAGCAGACAAACTCCGGGACTAGCGGGGGGGGGCACAGATACGCAGTATTTT	CASRQTPGLAGGGTDTQYF
TRBV6-5	-	many	TRBJ1-2	TGTGCCAGCAGTTACCAAAAAGGACTGGGCTATGGCTACACCTTC	CASSYQKGLGYGYTF
TRBV29-1	-	medium-sized	TRBJ2-7	TGCAGCGCCTCAGGGGATCGATACGAGCAGTACTTC	CSASGDRYEQYF
TRBV10-3	-	-	TRBJ2-7	TGTGCCATCAGCGACGACAGGCCCCACTACTACGAGCAGTACTTC	CAISDDRPHYYEQYF
TRBV6-5	TRBD2	medium-sized	TRBJ2-1	TGTGCCAGCAGTCCAAGATCAGCGGGAGCCGAGCAGTTCTTC	CASSPRSAGAEQFF
TRBV30	-	-	TRBJ2-2	TGTGCCTGGGCGCTCTCTGGCGGGGAGCTGTTTTTT	CAWALSGGELFF
TRBV7-3	-	medium-sized	TRBJ2-5	TGTGCCAGCAGCTTAGCTAGCGAAGAGACCCAGTACTTC	CASSLASEETQYF
TRBV7-2	-	many	TRBJ1-1	TGTGCCAGCGCGGAGGGGATGAACACTGAAGCTTTCTTT	CASAEGMNTEAFF
TRBV6-5	TRBD2	medium-sized	TRBJ2-5	TGTGCCAGCAGTTACCAACTAGCGTTAGAGACCCAGTACTTC	CASSYQLALETQYF